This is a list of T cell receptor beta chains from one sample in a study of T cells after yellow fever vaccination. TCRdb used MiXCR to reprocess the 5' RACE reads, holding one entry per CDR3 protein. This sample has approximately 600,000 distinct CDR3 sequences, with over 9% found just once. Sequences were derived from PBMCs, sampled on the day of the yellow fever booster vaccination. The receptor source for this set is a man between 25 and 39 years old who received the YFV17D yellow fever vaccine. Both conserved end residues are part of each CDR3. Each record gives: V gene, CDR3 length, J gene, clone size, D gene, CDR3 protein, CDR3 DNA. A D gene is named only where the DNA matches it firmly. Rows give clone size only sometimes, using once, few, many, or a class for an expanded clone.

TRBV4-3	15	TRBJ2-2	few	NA	CASSQDRGAHGELFF	TGCGCCAGCAGCCAAGATCGGGGGGCGCACGGGGAGCTGTTTTTT
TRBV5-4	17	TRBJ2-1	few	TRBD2	CASSGLGGRSSYNEQFF	TGTGCCAGCAGCGGTTTGGGCGGGAGGAGCTCCTACAATGAGCAGTTCTTC
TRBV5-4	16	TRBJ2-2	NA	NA	CASRFGGEGGAGELFF	TGTGCCAGCAGGTTCGGTGGAGAAGGCGGGGCCGGGGAGCTGTTTTTT
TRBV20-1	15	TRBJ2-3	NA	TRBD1	CSAREAGTGTDTQYF	TGCAGTGCTAGAGAAGCCGGGACAGGGACAGATACGCAGTATTTT
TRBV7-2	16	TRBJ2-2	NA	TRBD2	CASTPFSSGNTGELFF	TGTGCCAGCACCCCCTTCTCTAGCGGGAACACCGGGGAGCTGTTTTTT
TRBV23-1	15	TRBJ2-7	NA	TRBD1	CASSQDRAPPYEQYF	TGCGCCAGCAGTCAAGACAGGGCCCCCCCCTACGAGCAGTACTTC
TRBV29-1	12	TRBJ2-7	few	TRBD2	CSVSGRFYEQYF	TGCAGCGTTTCCGGGAGGTTCTACGAGCAGTACTTC
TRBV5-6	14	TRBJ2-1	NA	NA	CASSPDLRNNEQFF	TGTGCCAGCAGCCCGGACTTACGCAACAATGAGCAGTTCTTC
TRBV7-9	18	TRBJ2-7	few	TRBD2	CASSLAYNSGSRSYEQYF	TGTGCCAGCAGCTTAGCTTACAATAGCGGGAGTCGGTCCTACGAGCAGTACTTC
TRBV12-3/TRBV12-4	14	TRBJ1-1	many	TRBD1	CASSSRQGAAEAFF	TGTGCCAGCAGCAGCAGACAGGGTGCGGCTGAAGCTTTCTTT
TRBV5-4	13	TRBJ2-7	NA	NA	CASSRGNGYEQYF	TGTGCCAGCAGCCGGGGAAATGGCTACGAGCAGTACTTC
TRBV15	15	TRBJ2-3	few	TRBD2	CATDQGTSGTDTQYF	TGTGCCACGGACCAGGGGACTAGCGGCACAGATACGCAGTATTTT
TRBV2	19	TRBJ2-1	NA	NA	CASSEEGGAGRGIYNEQFF	TGTGCCAGCAGTGAAGAAGGAGGTGCGGGGAGAGGCATCTACAATGAGCAGTTCTTC
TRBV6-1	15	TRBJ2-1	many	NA	CASSAGGGTYNEQFF	TGTGCCAGCAGCGCAGGGGGGGGAACCTACAATGAGCAGTTCTTC
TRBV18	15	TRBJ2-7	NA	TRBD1	CASSRGTGSPYEQYF	TGTGCCAGCTCACGAGGGACAGGGTCCCCCTACGAGCAGTACTTC
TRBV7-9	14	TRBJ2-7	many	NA	CASSLARGTTEQYF	TGTGCCAGCAGCTTAGCGCGAGGGACAACCGAGCAGTACTTC
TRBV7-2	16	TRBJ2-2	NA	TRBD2	CASSPRTSRNTGELFF	TGTGCCAGCAGCCCTCGGACTAGCCGGAACACCGGGGAGCTGTTTTTT
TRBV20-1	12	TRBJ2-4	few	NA	CSAREGSDIQYF	TGCAGTGCCCGTGAAGGTTCGGACATTCAGTACTTC
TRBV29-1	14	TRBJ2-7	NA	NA	CSVVRTGSPYEQYF	TGCAGCGTTGTACGTACGGGCAGCCCATACGAGCAGTACTTC
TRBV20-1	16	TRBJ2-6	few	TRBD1	CCAKTGGASGANVLTF	TGCTGTGCTAAGACAGGGGGCGCCTCTGGGGCCAACGTCCTGACTTTC
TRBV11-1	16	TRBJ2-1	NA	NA	CASSPRTVGAYNEQFF	TGTGCCAGCAGCCCCCGGACTGTAGGCGCCTACAATGAGCAGTTCTTC
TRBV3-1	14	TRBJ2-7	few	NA	CASSQERPPYEQYF	TGTGCCAGCAGCCAAGAACGGCCGCCTTACGAGCAGTACTTC
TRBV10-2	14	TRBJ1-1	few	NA	CASSELGLGTEAFF	TGCGCCAGCAGTGAGTTGGGTCTAGGCACTGAAGCTTTCTTT
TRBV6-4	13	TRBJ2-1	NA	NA	CASSDFFGREQFF	TGTGCCAGCAGTGACTTCTTTGGGCGGGAGCAGTTCTTC
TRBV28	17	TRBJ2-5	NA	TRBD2	CASSSPRGSGSWETQYF	TGTGCCAGCAGTTCCCCCCGCGGTAGCGGGAGTTGGGAGACCCAGTACTTC
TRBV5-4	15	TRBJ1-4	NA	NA	CASSLGGLENEKLFF	TGTGCCAGCAGCTTGGGGGGACTTGAAAATGAAAAACTGTTTTTT
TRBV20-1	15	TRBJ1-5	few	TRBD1	CSARSTGRENQPQHF	TGCAGTGCTAGGTCGACAGGGCGGGAGAATCAGCCCCAGCATTTT
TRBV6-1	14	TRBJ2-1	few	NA	CASSRDRVGDEQFF	TGTGCCAGCAGCAGAGATAGAGTAGGCGATGAGCAGTTCTTC
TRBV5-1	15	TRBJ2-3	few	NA	CASSLPTGAADTQYF	TGCGCCAGCAGCCTACCGACGGGGGCGGCAGATACGCAGTATTTT
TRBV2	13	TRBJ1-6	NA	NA	CASSERSFSPLHF	TGTGCCAGCAGTGAAAGGAGCTTTTCACCCCTCCACTTT
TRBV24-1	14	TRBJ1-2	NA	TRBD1	CATPPGQGVYGYTF	TGTGCCACCCCCCCGGGACAGGGGGTTTATGGCTACACCTTC
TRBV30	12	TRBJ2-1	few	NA	CAWSMGSNEQFF	TGTGCCTGGAGTATGGGCTCCAATGAGCAGTTCTTC
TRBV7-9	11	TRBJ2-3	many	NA	CASGGTDTQYF	TGTGCCAGCGGGGGCACGGATACGCAGTATTTT
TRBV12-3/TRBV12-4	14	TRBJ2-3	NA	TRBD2	CASSPGLVADTQYF	TGTGCCAGCAGCCCGGGACTAGTAGCAGATACGCAGTATTTT
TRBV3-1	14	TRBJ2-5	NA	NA	CASGNSQYQETQYF	TGTGCTTCCGGGAATAGCCAATACCAAGAGACCCAGTACTTC
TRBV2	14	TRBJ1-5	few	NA	CASSSEGFGQPQHF	TGTGCCAGCAGTAGCGAGGGTTTCGGTCAGCCCCAGCATTTT
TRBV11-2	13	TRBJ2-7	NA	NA	CASTRQSGGEQYF	TGTGCCAGCACCCGACAATCGGGTGGCGAGCAGTACTTC
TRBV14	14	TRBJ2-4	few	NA	CASSQLGQIGIQYF	TGTGCCAGCAGCCAGCTAGGTCAGATTGGCATTCAGTACTTC
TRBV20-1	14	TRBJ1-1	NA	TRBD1	CSAKSGGIATEAFF	TGCAGTGCTAAATCAGGGGGCATCGCCACTGAAGCTTTCTTT
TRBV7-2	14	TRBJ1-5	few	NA	CASRLTRASGPQHF	TGTGCCAGCAGACTTACCAGGGCCAGCGGCCCGCAGCATTTT
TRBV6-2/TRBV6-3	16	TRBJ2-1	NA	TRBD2	CASSARLAGGPREQFF	TGTGCCAGCAGTGCCCGACTAGCGGGAGGCCCCCGGGAGCAGTTCTTC
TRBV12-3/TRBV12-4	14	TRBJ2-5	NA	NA	CASSAGFVEETQYF	TGTGCCAGCAGTGCCGGGTTTGTGGAAGAGACCCAGTACTTC
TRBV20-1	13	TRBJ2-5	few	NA	CSARDRPEETQYF	TGCAGTGCTAGAGATAGGCCGGAAGAGACCCAGTACTTC
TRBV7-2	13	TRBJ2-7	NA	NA	CASSPDRIYEQYF	TGTGCCAGCAGCCCAGACAGGATCTACGAGCAGTACTTC
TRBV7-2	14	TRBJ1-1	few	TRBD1	CASSLSRGLLEAFF	TGTGCCAGCAGCTTAAGCAGGGGGCTCCTTGAAGCTTTCTTT
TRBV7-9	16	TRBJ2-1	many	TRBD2	CASSWPTSGRRNEQFF	TGTGCCAGCAGCTGGCCCACTAGCGGGCGAAGGAATGAGCAGTTCTTC
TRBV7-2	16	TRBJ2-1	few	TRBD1	CASSLDRGRVYNEQFF	TGTGCCAGCAGCTTAGACAGGGGGCGCGTCTACAATGAGCAGTTCTTC
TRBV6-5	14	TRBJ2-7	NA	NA	CASSYRPVTYEQYF	TGTGCCAGCAGTTACCGCCCAGTCACCTACGAGCAGTACTTC
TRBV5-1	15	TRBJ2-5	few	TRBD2	CASSLQLAGVETQYF	TGCGCCAGCAGCTTGCAACTAGCGGGAGTGGAGACCCAGTACTTC
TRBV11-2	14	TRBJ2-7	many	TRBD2	CASSAGTSGYEQYF	TGTGCCAGCAGCGCCGGGACTAGCGGGTACGAGCAGTACTTC
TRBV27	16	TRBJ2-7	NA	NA	CASSLRADGSVYEQYF	TGTGCCAGCAGTTTGAGGGCAGACGGGAGTGTCTACGAGCAGTACTTC